The sequence of this T cell receptor (beta chain) was determined in a study of blood T cell repertoires in COVID-19. On the study more broadly: The cDNA or gDNA used as material had been derived from T cells, B-cell-depleted T cells, or PBMCs.

In the authors' methods: Reference gene primer amplification gave estimated nucleated cell counts. Libraries were prepared by immunoSEQ multiplex PCR; TCRdb keeps only in-frame clonotypes and omits some of them. V, J and clone size were drawn from that table, and D and trimming were deduced from the DNA. Of 390,000 or so clones in the sample, 80% to 85% were seen once. Cohort 3 donors were reported recovered after two negative PCRs, clearance, or symptom resolution. This clone was picked up a small number of times. This CDR3 comprises 15 residues. From germline, CDR1 is LNHNV and CDR2 YYDKDF (reference sequence). V lost 3 bases to trimming and J lost 1 base; unmatched junction nucleotides: 1.

V and J are TRBV15 and TRBJ1-5; 9 bases map to TRBD1. The sample taken for sequencing was PBMCs or T cells enriched from blood (not recorded which). The receptor's source is a woman aged 45 to 65 who had recovered from COVID-19. DNA for the CDR3: TGTGCCACCAGCAGGGGGACAGGGAGCAATCAGCCCCAGCATTTT. It codes for CATSRGTGSNQPQHF.